This T cell receptor beta chain stems from a study of blood T cell repertoires in COVID-19. Study at large: T cells, B-cell-depleted T cells, or PBMCs provided the cDNA or gDNA that served as material.

CDR3 length equals 15 residues. J lost 2 bases, V lost 4 bases, and 5 bases had no gene match. Germline loops: CDR1 SGDLS, CDR2 YYNGEE. Generated by immunoSEQ multiplex PCR, the TCRdb table keeps only in-frame clones and is missing some. The sample yields 200,000 to 250,000 clones, roughly 87% seen once. This TCR was sampled from a woman aged 18-30 years who had recovered from COVID-19. J is TRBJ2-2 and V is TRBV9; 7 nucleotides agree with TRBD2. The source material was peripheral blood. The CDR3 is CASSPTGGNTGELFF. The DNA of the CDR3 is TGTGCCAGCAGCCCCACGGGGGGTAACACCGGGGAGCTGTTTTTT.